This T cell receptor (beta chain) was profiled in a study of follicular helper T cells after annual influenza vaccination (dated by TCRdb to about 2017). Context from the whole study: After each seasonal influenza vaccination, blood was collected on days 0, 7 and 28. The 2013-2014 samples were cryopreserved, while the 2015 samples were processed right after collection. Multi-year samples were available from six subjects, with four subjects covering two vaccination seasons and two subjects covering three seasons. To study recall of cTfh clones, some subjects were followed through successive annual vaccinations in the 2013-2014, 2014-2015 and 2015-2016 seasons. One week after vaccination, a second recruited cohort of about a dozen subjects (Table S1) displayed a similar ICOS+CD38+ cTfh response.

What the research found in general, with its limitations: ICOS+CD38+ cTfh clonality correlated with the frequency of that population, and its change correlated with the change in circulating plasmablast frequency. Successive annual vaccinations recalled a recurring oligoclonal ICOS+CD38+ cTfh response that included tetramer and AIM influenza-specific clonotypes. Because only roughly 10-23% of the analyzed cells gave productive TCRB sequences, there was no way to sample rare clonotypes. Day 7 ICOS+CD38+ clones were most often found later in ICOS-CD38- cTfh, suggesting that subset may serve as a memory reservoir.

A note on this clone: Its antigen is not yet known. Qualities for individual bases were not recorded, and no much larger clone is one base off.

Receptor libraries were prepared by the immunoSEQ multiplex PCR assay. Adaptive Biotechnologies handled the TCRB amplification, library preparation, sequencing and preliminary bioinformatics at Survey level resolution. For TCRB sequencing, genomic DNA from sorted cTfh populations was amplified by multiplex PCR. On the study's bioinformatics: Clonality was computed in R as 1 minus normalized Shannon entropy; the Gini index was calculated with the R package ineq. To get the overlap score, the summed counts of shared sequences were divided by the total counts of all sequences in both of the compared samples. Shared-clonotype significance used Fisher's exact test assuming a theoretical repertoire of 10^7 TCRB sequences. Imported from immuneACCESS, the table was reduced by TCRdb to in-frame sequences with V and J called. These copies leave out some clones; in studies compared against another copy, an unresolved V gene accounts for under half, and the cause of the remainder is not known. That table furnishes V, J and clone size, whereas the DNA furnished D and trimming. In all, the sample holds 8,500 to 9,000 clones, and approximately 78% of those were seen once. Together, the top ten hold about 4% of the sample.

The time point label for this specimen denotes: 2015-2016 season, 7 days after influenza vaccination. Adults were given seasonal inactivated influenza vaccine (Fluvarix), and sorted blood CD4 subsets were followed by TCRB sequencing before and after vaccination. Subjects were considered eligible if community-dwelling and if influenza vaccine had not been received in the prior 6 months. Exclusions included influenza vaccine contraindications, substance abuse, HIV/AIDS, active malignancy, immunomodulatory medication and active illness such as respiratory infection. Per time point, between about 40 and 110 mL of blood was sampled. Non-naive CD4+CXCR5+PD-1+ cells were defined as circulating Tfh and were sorted into two fractions, ICOS+CD38+ and ICOS-CD38-. PBMC were isolated using Ficoll-Paque PLUS or SepMate separation. Before DNA was extracted, the cell subsets were sorted from PBMC using a BD FACS Aria.

The sample consisted of CXCR5+ CD38- circulating T follicular helper cells from blood, taken 7 days after influenza vaccination. Interpreted using the paper, the cell subset or site label stands for: circulating Tfh, non-naive CD4+CXCR5+PD-1+ (ICOS+CD38+ or ICOS-CD38-). The receptor was isolated from an adult who received the influenza vaccine.

Here the CDR3 is given as CASSPGQGGRNTIYF. The DNA sequence reads TGTGCCAGCTCACCTGGACAGGGAGGAAGAAACACCATATATTTT. The chain is assembled from TRBV18 and TRBJ1-3; 8 bases in between match TRBD1. The CDR3 holds 15 amino acids from the cysteine to the phenylalanine. Left in the record is the CDR3 DNA by itself, 45 bases read in frame from the first base. V has 3 bases trimmed and J has 5 bases trimmed; junction bases matching no gene number 6. The germline V gene gives CDR1 as KGHSH and CDR2 as LQKENI.